The T cell receptor (beta chain) described here comes from a study of CD8 T cells in Susac syndrome. The CDR3 is 15 residues long. The V and J ends lost 3 bases and 5 bases, in that order; junction bases with no gene match: 3. CDR1 MGHRA and CDR2 YSYEKL come from the germline V gene. RNA was extracted with the RNeasy kit, and a quantity of roughly 0.5 to 1 ug was reverse transcribed using random hexamers. Each CDR3 protein gets one entry after TCRdb re-called the immunoSEQ multiplex PCR reads with MiXCR. The repertoire holds 150,000 to 200,000 distinct CDR3 sequences, with around 93% as singletons. The chain couples TRBV4-1 to TRBJ2-5; 13 nucleotides agree with TRBD2. The origin of this receptor is a human donor with multiple sclerosis. The material sequenced was CD4+ T cells from PBMCs. The DNA of the CDR3 is TGCGCCAGCAGCCACCAGACTAGCGGGAGGGAGACCCAGTACTTC. Encoded protein: CASSHQTSGRETQYF.